This T cell receptor beta chain emerged from a study of cytomegalovirus exposure and HLA in healthy donors. Study-level findings and limits: 87-base-pair reads could not separate some V segments, including TRBV6-2 and TRBV6-3. When the data were analyzed later, several of the most significant clusters appeared to be linked to common viral pathogens. More clonal expansion characterized HLA-associated TCR beta chains than equally common others in a later analysis.

Of note for this clone: The antigen is not known.

CDR3 size: 17 residues. CDR1 LNHDA and CDR2 SQIVND come from the germline V gene (reference sequence). J lost 4 bases, V lost 5 bases, and 11 bases had no gene match. Those who donated were healthy bone marrow donors. Primers for the PCR totalled 60 Vbeta and 13 Jbeta. Sequencing used immunoSEQ multiplex PCR; TCRdb keeps in-frame clones, though not all of them. This table holds around 170,000 clones, approximately 81% found once. The chain employs TRBV19 and TRBJ1-6; 7 bases match TRBD1. This receptor was obtained from a man aged 50-60 years in good health and CMV-seronegative. The specimen was PBMCs. The CDR3 bases are TGTGCCAGTAGTCTAGGACAGGCGTTCCTTTATAATTCACCCCTCCACTTT. It codes for CASSLGQAFLYNSPLHF.